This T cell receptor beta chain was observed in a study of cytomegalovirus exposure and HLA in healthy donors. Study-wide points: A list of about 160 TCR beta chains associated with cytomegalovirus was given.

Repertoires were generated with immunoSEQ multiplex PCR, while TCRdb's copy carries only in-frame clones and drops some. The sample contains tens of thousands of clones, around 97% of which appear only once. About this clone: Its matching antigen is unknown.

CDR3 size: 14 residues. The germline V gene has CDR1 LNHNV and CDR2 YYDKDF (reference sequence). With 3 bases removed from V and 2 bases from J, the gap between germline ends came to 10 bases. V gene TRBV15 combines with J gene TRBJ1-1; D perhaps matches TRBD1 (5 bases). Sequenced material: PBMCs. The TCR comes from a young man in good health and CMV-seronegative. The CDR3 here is CATSSRVDNTEAFF. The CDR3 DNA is TGTGCCACCAGCAGCAGGGTGGATAACACTGAAGCTTTCTTT.